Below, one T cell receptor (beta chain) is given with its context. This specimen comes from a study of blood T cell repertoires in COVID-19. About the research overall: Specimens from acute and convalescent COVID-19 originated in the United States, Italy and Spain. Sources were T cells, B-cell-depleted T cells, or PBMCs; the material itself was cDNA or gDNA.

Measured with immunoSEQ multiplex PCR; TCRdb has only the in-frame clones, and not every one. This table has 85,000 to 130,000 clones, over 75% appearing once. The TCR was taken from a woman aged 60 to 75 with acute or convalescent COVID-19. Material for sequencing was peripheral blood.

The CDR3 DNA reads as TGTGCCAGCAGCTTTGGACTAGGAGGTAATGAGCAGTTCTTC. Residues: CASSFGLGGNEQFF. This chain links TRBV7-2 with TRBJ2-1; 7 bases align to TRBD2. From germline, CDR1 is SGHTA and CDR2 FQGNSA. This CDR3 is built from 14 residues. V lost 3 bases, J lost 7 bases, and 6 bases stayed unmatched.